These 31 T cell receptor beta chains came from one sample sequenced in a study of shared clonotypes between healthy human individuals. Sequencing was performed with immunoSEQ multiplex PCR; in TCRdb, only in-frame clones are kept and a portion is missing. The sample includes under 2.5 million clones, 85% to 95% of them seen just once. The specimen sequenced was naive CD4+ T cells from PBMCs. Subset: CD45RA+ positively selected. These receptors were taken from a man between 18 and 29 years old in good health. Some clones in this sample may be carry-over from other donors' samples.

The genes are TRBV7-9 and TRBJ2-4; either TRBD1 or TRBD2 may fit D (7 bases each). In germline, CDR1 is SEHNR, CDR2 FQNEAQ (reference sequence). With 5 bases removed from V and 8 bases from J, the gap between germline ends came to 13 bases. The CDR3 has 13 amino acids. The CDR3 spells CASSRQGGDIQYF. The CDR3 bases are TGTGCCAGCAGCCGACAGGGAGGGGACATTCAGTACTTC.

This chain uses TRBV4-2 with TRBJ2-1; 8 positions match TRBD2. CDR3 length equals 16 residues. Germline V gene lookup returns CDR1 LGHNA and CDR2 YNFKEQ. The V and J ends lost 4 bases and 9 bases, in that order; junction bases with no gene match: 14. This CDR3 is CASSLGGVAHLGEQFF. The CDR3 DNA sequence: TGTGCCAGCAGCCTCGGGGGGGTAGCCCACTTAGGTGAGCAGTTCTTC.

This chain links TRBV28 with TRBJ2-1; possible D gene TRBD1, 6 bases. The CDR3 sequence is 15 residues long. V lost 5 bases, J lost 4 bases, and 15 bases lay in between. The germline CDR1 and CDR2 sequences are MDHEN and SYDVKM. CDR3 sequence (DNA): TGTGCCAGCAGTCGGGACACTCTAATGTACAATGAGCAGTTCTTC. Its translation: CASSRDTLMYNEQFF.

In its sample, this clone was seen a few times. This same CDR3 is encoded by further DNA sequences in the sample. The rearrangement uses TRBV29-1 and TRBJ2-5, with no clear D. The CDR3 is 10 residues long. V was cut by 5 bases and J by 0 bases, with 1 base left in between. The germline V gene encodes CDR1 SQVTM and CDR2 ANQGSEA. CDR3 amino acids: CSVYQETQYF. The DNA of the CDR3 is TGCAGCGTTTACCAAGAGACCCAGTACTTC.

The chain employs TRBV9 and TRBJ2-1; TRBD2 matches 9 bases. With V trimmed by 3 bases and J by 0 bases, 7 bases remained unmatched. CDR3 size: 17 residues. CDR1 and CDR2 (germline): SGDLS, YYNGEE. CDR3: CASSAYNSGSSYNEQFF. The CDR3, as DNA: TGTGCCAGCAGCGCATACAATAGCGGGAGCTCCTACAATGAGCAGTTCTTC.

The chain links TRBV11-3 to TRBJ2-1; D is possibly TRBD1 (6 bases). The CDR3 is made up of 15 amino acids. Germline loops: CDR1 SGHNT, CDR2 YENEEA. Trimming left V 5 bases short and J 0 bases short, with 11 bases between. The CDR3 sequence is CASSEDRNSYNEQFF. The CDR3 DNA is TGTGCCAGCAGCGAGGACAGAAACTCCTACAATGAGCAGTTCTTC.

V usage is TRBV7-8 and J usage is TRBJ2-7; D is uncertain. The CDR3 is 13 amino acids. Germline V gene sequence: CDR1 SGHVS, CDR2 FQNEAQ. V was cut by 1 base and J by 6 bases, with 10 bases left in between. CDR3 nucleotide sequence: TGTGCCAGCAGCTTAGGAGCGTCGGGCGAGCAGTACTTC. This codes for CASSLGASGEQYF.

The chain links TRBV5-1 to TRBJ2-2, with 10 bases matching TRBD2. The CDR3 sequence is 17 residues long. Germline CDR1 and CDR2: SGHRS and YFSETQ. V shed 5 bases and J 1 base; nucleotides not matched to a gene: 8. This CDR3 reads CASSPILAGQNTGELFF. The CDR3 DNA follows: TGCGCCAGCAGTCCGATACTAGCGGGACAGAACACCGGGGAGCTGTTTTTT.

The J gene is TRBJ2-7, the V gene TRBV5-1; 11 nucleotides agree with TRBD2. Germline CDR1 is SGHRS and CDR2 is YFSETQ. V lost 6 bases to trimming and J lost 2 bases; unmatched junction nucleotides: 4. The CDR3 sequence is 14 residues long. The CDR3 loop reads CASTTSGGPYEQYF. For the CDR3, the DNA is TGCGCCAGCACCACTAGCGGGGGTCCCTACGAGCAGTACTTC.

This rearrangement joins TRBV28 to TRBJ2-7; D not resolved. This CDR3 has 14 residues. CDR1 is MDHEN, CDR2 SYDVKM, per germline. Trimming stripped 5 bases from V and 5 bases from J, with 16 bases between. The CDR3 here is CASSNLPEKNEQYF. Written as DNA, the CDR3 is TGTGCCAGCAGTAACCTACCGGAAAAGAACGAGCAGTACTTC.

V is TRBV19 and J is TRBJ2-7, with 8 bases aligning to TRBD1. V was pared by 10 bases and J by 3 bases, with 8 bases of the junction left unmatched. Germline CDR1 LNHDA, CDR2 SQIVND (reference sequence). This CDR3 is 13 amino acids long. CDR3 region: CATSGTGVYEQYF. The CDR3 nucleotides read TGTGCCACCTCCGGGACAGGAGTCTACGAGCAGTACTTC.

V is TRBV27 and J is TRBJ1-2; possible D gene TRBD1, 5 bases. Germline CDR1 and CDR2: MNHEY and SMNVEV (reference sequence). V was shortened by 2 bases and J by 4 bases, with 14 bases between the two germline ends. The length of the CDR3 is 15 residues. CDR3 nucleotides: TGTGCCAGCAGTTTAACAGGCGGGGGTATCTATGGCTACACCTTC. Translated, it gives CASSLTGGGIYGYTF.

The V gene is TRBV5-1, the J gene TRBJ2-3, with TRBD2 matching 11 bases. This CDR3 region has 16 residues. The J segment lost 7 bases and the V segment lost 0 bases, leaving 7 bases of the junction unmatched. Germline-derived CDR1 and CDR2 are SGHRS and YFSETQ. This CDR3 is CASSLEASGRPYTQYF. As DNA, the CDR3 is TGCGCCAGCAGCTTGGAAGCTAGCGGGAGGCCATATACGCAGTATTTT.

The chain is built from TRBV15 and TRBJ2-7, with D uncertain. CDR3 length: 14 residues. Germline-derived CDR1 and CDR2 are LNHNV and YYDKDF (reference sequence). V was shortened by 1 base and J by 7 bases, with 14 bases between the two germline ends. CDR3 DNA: TGTGCCACCAGCAGAGGGATGGCGGCCCAGGAGCAGTACTTC. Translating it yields CATSRGMAAQEQYF. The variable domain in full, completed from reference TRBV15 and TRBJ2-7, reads DAMVIQNPRYQVTQFGKPVTLSCSQTLNHNVMYWYQQKSSQAPKLLFHYYDKDFNNEADTPDNFQSRRPNTSFCFLDIRSPGLGDTAMYLCATSRGMAAQEQYFGPGTRLTVT.

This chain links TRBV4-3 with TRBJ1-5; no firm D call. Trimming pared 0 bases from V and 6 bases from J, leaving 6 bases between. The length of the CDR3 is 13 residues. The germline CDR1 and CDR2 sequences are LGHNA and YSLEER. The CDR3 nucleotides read TGCGCCAGCAGCCAAGACAGAGCTCAGCCCCAGCATTTT. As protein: CASSQDRAQPQHF.

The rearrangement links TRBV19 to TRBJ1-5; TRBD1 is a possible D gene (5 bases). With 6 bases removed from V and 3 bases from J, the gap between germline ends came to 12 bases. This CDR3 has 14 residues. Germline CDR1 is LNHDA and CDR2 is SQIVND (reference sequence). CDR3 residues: CASRIDSINQPQHF. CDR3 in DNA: TGTGCCAGTAGGATTGACAGTATCAATCAGCCCCAGCATTTT.

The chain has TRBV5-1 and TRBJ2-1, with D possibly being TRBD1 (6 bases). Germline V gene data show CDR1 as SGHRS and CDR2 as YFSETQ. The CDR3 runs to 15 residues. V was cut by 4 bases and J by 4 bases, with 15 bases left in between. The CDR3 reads CASSDPGEGYNEQFF. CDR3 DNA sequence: TGCGCCAGCAGCGACCCAGGGGAAGGGTACAATGAGCAGTTCTTC.

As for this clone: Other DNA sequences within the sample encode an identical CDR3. This CDR3 is CAWSVRGETQYF. The CDR3 DNA reads TGTGCCTGGAGTGTTAGGGGAGAGACCCAGTACTTC. The chain joins TRBV30 to TRBJ2-5; D possibly corresponds to TRBD1 (5 bases). V lost 0 bases, J lost 4 bases, and 6 bases lay in between. The CDR3 is made up of 12 amino acids. Germline V lookup: CDR1 GTSNPN, CDR2 SVGIG (reference sequence).

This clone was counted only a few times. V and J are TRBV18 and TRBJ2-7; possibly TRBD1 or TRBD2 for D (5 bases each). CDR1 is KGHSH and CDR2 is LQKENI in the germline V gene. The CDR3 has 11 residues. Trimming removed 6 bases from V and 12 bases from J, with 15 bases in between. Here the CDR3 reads CASSEGTVGYF. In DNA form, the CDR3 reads TGTGCCAGCTCGGAAGGGACGGTAGGGTACTTC.

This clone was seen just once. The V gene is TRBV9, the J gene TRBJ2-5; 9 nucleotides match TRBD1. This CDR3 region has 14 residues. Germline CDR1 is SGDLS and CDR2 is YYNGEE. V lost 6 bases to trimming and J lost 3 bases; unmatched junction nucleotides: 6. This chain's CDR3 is CASTLTGGEETQYF. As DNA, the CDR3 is TGTGCCAGCACCTTGACAGGGGGTGAAGAGACCCAGTACTTC.

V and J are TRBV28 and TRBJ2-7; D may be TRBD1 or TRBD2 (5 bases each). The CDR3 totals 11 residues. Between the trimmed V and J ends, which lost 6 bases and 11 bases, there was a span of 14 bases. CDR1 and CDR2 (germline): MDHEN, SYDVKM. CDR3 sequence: CASSRRDREYF. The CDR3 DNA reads TGTGCCAGCAGCCGCCGGGACCGAGAGTACTTC.

CDR3 sequence: CASSLTRQGRELFF. The CDR3 coding sequence is TGTGCCAGCAGTCTGACCCGACAGGGCCGGGAGCTGTTTTTT. This chain joins TRBV6-5 and TRBJ2-2, with 7 bases matching TRBD1. Germline V CDR1 and CDR2: MNHEY, SVGAGI. V gave up 5 bases and J gave up 9 bases; unmatched junction bases: 9. The CDR3 spans 14 residues.

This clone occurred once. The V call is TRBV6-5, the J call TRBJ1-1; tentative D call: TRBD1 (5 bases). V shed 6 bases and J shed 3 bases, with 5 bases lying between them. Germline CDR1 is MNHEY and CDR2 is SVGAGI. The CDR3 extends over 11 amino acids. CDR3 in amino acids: CASRGDTEAFF. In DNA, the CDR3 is TGTGCCAGCAGGGGGGACACTGAAGCTTTCTTT.

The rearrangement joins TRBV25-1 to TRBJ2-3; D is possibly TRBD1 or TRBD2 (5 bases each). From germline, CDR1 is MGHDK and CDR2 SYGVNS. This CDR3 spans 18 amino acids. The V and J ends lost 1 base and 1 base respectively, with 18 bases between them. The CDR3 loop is CASSEFNRRVGGTDTQYF. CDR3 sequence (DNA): TGTGCCAGCAGTGAATTTAATCGCAGAGTGGGGGGCACAGATACGCAGTATTTT.

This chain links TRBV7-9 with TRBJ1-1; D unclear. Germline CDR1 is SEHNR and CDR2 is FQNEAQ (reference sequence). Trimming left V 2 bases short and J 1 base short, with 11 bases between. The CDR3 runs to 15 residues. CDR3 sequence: CASSLMNQQNTEAFF. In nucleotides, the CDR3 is TGTGCCAGCAGCTTAATGAACCAGCAGAACACTGAAGCTTTCTTT.

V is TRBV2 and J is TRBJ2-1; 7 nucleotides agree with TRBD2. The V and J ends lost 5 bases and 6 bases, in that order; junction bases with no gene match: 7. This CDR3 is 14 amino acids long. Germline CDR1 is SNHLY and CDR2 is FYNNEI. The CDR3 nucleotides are TGTGCCAGCAGTCGAACCGGGACTACCAATGAGCAGTTCTTC. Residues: CASSRTGTTNEQFF.

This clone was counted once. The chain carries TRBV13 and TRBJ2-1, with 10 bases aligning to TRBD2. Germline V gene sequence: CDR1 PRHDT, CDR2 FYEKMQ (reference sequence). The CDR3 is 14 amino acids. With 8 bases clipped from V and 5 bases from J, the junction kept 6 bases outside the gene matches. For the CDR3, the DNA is TGTGCCAGCCACGGGCTAGCGGGAGACAATGAGCAGTTCTTC. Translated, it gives CASHGLAGDNEQFF.

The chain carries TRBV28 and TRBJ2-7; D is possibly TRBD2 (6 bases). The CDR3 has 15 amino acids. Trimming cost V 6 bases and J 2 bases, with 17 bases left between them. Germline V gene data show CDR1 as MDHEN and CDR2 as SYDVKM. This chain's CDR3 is CASRGVSSGTYEQYF. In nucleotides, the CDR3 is TGTGCCAGCAGAGGGGTTAGTAGCGGCACCTACGAGCAGTACTTC.

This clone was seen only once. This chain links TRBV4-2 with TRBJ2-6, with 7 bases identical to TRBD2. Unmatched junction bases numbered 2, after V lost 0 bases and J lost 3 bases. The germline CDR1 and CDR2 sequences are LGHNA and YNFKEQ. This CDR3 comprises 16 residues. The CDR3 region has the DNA TGTGCCAGCAGCCAAGATACGGGAGGTGGGGCCAACGTCCTGACTTTC. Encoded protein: CASSQDTGGGANVLTF.

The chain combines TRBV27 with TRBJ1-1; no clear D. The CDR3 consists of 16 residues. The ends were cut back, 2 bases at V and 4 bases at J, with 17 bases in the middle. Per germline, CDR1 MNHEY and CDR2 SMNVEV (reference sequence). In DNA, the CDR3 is TGTGCCAGCAGTTTACGACCGAGCCTCCGGAGCACTGAAGCTTTCTTT. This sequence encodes CASSLRPSLRSTEAFF.

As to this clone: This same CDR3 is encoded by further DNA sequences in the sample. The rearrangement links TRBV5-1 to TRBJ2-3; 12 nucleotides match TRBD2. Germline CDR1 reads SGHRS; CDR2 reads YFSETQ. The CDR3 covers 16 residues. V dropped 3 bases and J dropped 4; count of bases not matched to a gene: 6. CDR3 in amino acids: CASSSSGLAGPDTQYF. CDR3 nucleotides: TGCGCCAGCAGCTCGAGCGGACTAGCGGGACCAGATACGCAGTATTTT.